Listed here are 5 T cell receptor beta chains from one sample, sequenced in a study of breast tumors, draining lymph nodes, adjacent tissues. Samples came from axillary lymph nodes draining the breast cancer. Each CDR3 protein gets one entry after TCRdb re-called the multiplex PCR reads with MiXCR. The sample lists about 150,000 distinct CDR3 sequences, around a third occurring once. Material: axillary lymph node tissue. These receptors came from a female donor with breast cancer. Some clones in this sample may be carry-over from other donors' samples.

This clonotype has ten or more counts. J is TRBJ1-5 and V is TRBV11-3; 7 nucleotides match TRBD1. CDR1 and CDR2 from the germline V gene are SGHNT and YENEEA. The CDR3 has 18 amino acids. V lost 0 bases to trimming and J lost 4 bases; unmatched junction nucleotides: 12. Here the CDR3 reads CASSLDSLAGGRNQPQHF. For the CDR3, the DNA is TGTGCCAGCAGCTTAGATTCCTTGGCAGGGGGAAGGAATCAGCCCCAGCATTTT.

A word on this clonotype: One base away lies a much larger clone, so this may be a sequencing read error. This chain joins TRBV3-1 and TRBJ1-2; a possible D gene is TRBD1 (5 bases). This CDR3 spans 13 amino acids. Germline loops: CDR1 LGHDT, CDR2 YNNKEL (reference sequence). In DNA, the CDR3 is TGTGCCAGCAGCCAAAAAGCATCGGGGGGTAACGCCTTC. Residues: CASSQKASGGNAF. The complete variable domain, with remaining parts taken from reference TRBV3-1 and TRBJ1-2, reads DTAVSQTPKYLVTQMGNDKSIKCEQNLGHDTMYWYKQDSKKFLKIMFSYNNKELIINETVPNRFSPKSPDKAHLNLHINSLELGDSAVYFCASSQKASGGNAFGSGTRLTVV.

This clonotype was seen repeatedly, ten times or more. The chain links TRBV20-1 to TRBJ1-5; D possibly corresponds to TRBD1 (6 bases). V was clipped by 5 bases and J by 7 bases, with 15 bases between them. The germline V gene encodes CDR1 DFQATT and CDR2 SNEGSKA (reference sequence). This CDR3 region has 13 residues. As DNA, the CDR3 is TGCAGTGCTTCCCGACAGGCGTGGCAGCCCCAGCATTTT. Encoded protein: CSASRQAWQPQHF.

The chain uses TRBV29-1 and TRBJ2-7, with 8 positions matching TRBD1. This CDR3 region has 11 residues. Germline-derived CDR1 and CDR2 are SQVTM and ANQGSEA. CDR3 loop: CDPGQAYEQYF. The CDR3 nucleotides are TGCGATCCGGGACAGGCCTACGAGCAGTACTTC.

This clonotype was recorded a few times. Given a much more abundant clone one base away, this may be a read error. V gene TRBV7-8 combines with J gene TRBJ2-1; TRBD2 is a possible D gene (7 bases). This CDR3 spans 15 amino acids. Per germline, CDR1 SGHVS and CDR2 FQNEAQ. CDR3: CASSLSGGAWGEQLF. The CDR3 region has the DNA TGTGCCAGCAGCTTAAGTGGGGGGGCCTGGGGTGAGCAGCTCTTC. Using reference TRBV7-8 and TRBJ2-1 for the parts outside the CDR3, the full variable domain is GAGVSQSPRYKVAKRGQDVALRCDPISGHVSLFWYQQALGQGPEFLTYFQNEAQLDKSGLPSDRFFAERPEGSVSTLKIQRTQQEDSAVYLCASSLSGGAWGEQLFGPGTRLTVL.